These 24 T cell receptor beta chains were all obtained from the same sample, sequenced in a study of CD8 T cells in ankylosing spondylitis. Study-wide results and caveats: Characteristic, it appeared, of ankylosing spondylitis blood was a TCR beta motif of about eight highly homologous variants.

TCRdb passed the 5' RACE reads through MiXCR, listing each CDR3 protein once. The sample shows some 700,000 distinct CDR3 sequences, around 17% of them seen only once. What these receptors recognize is not known. Sequencing input: blood, either unsorted or a sorted T cell fraction (not recorded which). The receptors originated from a male donor with ankylosing spondylitis.

The chain links TRBV5-1 to TRBJ1-1; the D is unclear. Germline CDR1 and CDR2: SGHRS and YFSETQ. The CDR3 loop spans 14 amino acids. The ends were cut back, 0 bases at V and 3 bases at J, with 9 bases in the middle. The CDR3 DNA reads TGCGCCAGCAGCTTGGGTGAAGAGGACACTGAAGCTTTCTTT. This sequence encodes CASSLGEEDTEAFF. Drawing the rest from reference TRBV5-1 and TRBJ1-1, the complete variable domain is KAGVTQTPRYLIKTRGQQVTLSCSPISGHRSVSWYQQTPGQGLQFLFEYFSETQRNKGNFPGRFSGRQFSNSRSEMNVSTLELGDSALYLCASSLGEEDTEAFFGQGTRLTVV.

The chain combines TRBV12-3 or TRBV12-4 with TRBJ2-5, with a weak D call TRBD1 (6 bases). The CDR3 spans 14 residues. Trimming cost V 3 bases and J 9 bases, with 17 bases left between them. CDR3 protein: CASSFGGGKGAQYF. CDR3 bases: TGTGCCAGCAGTTTTGGAGGCGGCAAGGGGGCCCAGTACTTC.

In this sample, this clonotype turned up a few times. The chain employs TRBV5-1 and TRBJ2-3; weak D call: TRBD2 (6 bases). Looked up from germline, CDR1 is SGHRS and CDR2 is YFSETQ. The CDR3 runs to 14 residues. V was pared by 4 bases and J by 5 bases, with 14 bases between. This CDR3 is CASSRASEGDTQYF. As DNA, the CDR3 is TGCGCCAGCAGCCGGGCTAGCGAGGGAGATACGCAGTATTTT.

This clonotype was seen only a few times. The chain joins TRBV4-3 to TRBJ1-6; 7 nucleotides match TRBD1. Trimming at V came to 1 base and at J to 10 bases, leaving 7 bases not matched to a gene. Germline CDR1 is LGHNA and CDR2 is YSLEER. The length of the CDR3 is 15 residues. The CDR3 is CASSQVRQGGSPLHF. CDR3 nucleotide sequence: TGCGCCAGCAGCCAAGTGAGACAGGGTGGATCACCCCTCCACTTT.

The sample holds a few counts of this clonotype. The V and J genes are TRBV18 and TRBJ2-6, with no clear D. The CDR3 extends over 17 amino acids. V was trimmed by 4 bases and J by 2 bases, leaving 15 bases between them. Germline CDR1 and CDR2: KGHSH and LQKENI. For the CDR3, the DNA is TGTGCCAGCTCACTCTCGACACCGACGACTGGGGCCAACGTCCTGACTTTC. It is translated as CASSLSTPTTGANVLTF. The full variable domain, with the rest looked up from reference TRBV18 and TRBJ2-6, is NAGVMQNPRHLVRRRGQEARLRCSPMKGHSHVYWYRQLPEEGLKFMVYLQKENIIDESGMPKERFSAEFPKEGPSILRIQQVVRGDSAAYFCASSLSTPTTGANVLTFGAGSRLTVL.

Many counts were recorded for this clonotype. The rearrangement uses TRBV4-3 and TRBJ2-2, with D unresolved. The CDR3 has 16 residues. Trimming pared 0 bases from V and 2 bases from J, leaving 10 bases between. CDR1 is LGHNA, CDR2 YSLEER, per germline. CDR3 protein: CASSQDPYTNTGELFF. For the CDR3, the DNA is TGCGCCAGCAGCCAAGATCCCTACACAAACACCGGGGAGCTGTTTTTT.

In this sample, this clonotype turned up many times. The chain couples TRBV3-1 to TRBJ2-7, with 11 bases lining up with TRBD2. The CDR3 consists of 19 residues. V lost 0 bases and J lost 2; bases outside the gene matches: 12. The germline gives CDR1 LGHDT, CDR2 YNNKEL (reference sequence). CDR3 protein: CASSQDPGTSGLNPYEQYF. In nucleotides, the CDR3 is TGTGCCAGCAGCCAAGATCCCGGGACTAGCGGATTAAACCCCTACGAGCAGTACTTC.

This chain links TRBV12-3 or TRBV12-4 with TRBJ1-1, with D maybe TRBD1 (6 bases). Trimming took off 4 bases at V and 3 bases at J, with 12 bases between the two ends. This CDR3 region has 14 residues. The chain's CDR3 is CASSSYRVYTEAFF. CDR3 DNA: TGTGCCAGCAGTTCCTACAGGGTCTACACTGAAGCTTTCTTT.

V gene TRBV7-8 combines with J gene TRBJ1-2, with TRBD1 as a possible D gene (6 bases). V was pared by 5 bases and J by 3 bases, with 22 bases between. Germline V gene sequence: CDR1 SGHVS, CDR2 FQNEAQ. This CDR3 comprises 17 residues. CDR3 protein: CASSKEGTSKHDYGYTF. The CDR3 coding sequence is TGTGCCAGCAGCAAAGAAGGGACATCGAAACATGACTATGGCTACACCTTC. The variable domain in full, completed from reference TRBV7-8 and TRBJ1-2, reads GAGVSQSPRYKVAKRGQDVALRCDPISGHVSLFWYQQALGQGPEFLTYFQNEAQLDKSGLPSDRFFAERPEGSVSTLKIQRTQQEDSAVYLCASSKEGTSKHDYGYTFGSGTRLTVV.

The sample holds a few counts of this clonotype. The chain carries TRBV11-2 and TRBJ2-5; TRBD2 matches 10 bases. Germline V lookup: CDR1 SGHAT, CDR2 FQNNGV. This CDR3 comprises 15 residues. J gave up 5 bases and V 0 bases, and 3 bases lay outside the gene matches. The CDR3 region has the DNA TGTGCCAGCAGCTTAGATATTAGCGGGAGGGAGACCCAGTACTTC. This translates into CASSLDISGRETQYF.

Only a few counts were recorded for this clonotype. This chain uses TRBV15 with TRBJ1-1; perhaps TRBD1 as D (6 bases). Germline lookup yields CDR1 LNHNV and CDR2 YYDKDF (reference sequence). The CDR3 length is 15 residues. V was trimmed by 3 bases and J by 0 bases, leaving 11 bases between them. For the CDR3, the DNA is TGTGCCACCAGCAGTCAGACAGGAATGAACACTGAAGCTTTCTTT. It is translated as CATSSQTGMNTEAFF.

This clonotype was seen more than once but under ten times. V usage is TRBV6-4 and J usage is TRBJ1-1; no definite D call. With 4 bases removed from V and 3 bases from J, the gap between germline ends came to 9 bases. CDR3 length: 13 residues. The germline gives CDR1 MRHNA, CDR2 SNTAGT. The CDR3 nucleotides read TGTGCCAGCAGTGTAGAGAGGGACACTGAAGCTTTCTTT. Residues: CASSVERDTEAFF.

As DNA, the CDR3 is TGTGCCAGCAGCTCGGCAGTCCGATCCTACGAGCAGTACTTC. Encoded protein: CASSSAVRSYEQYF. The V gene is TRBV11-2, the J gene TRBJ2-7; D gene ambiguous. This CDR3 region has 14 residues. With 4 bases removed from V and 1 base from J, the gap between germline ends came to 11 bases. Germline CDR1 is SGHAT and CDR2 is FQNNGV.

The chain joins TRBV4-3 to TRBJ2-5, with 12 bases lining up with TRBD2. There are 15 residues in the CDR3. Trimming at V came to 6 bases and at J to 3 bases, leaving 5 bases not matched to a gene. Germline CDR1 and CDR2: LGHNA and YSLEER. The CDR3 bases are TGCGCCAGCAGTTTTGGACTAGCGGGGAAAGAGACCCAGTACTTC. Amino acids: CASSFGLAGKETQYF.

DNA for the CDR3: TGTGCCAGCAGCTTAGAAGAGGACCCTGAAGCTTTCTTT. It encodes CASSLEEDPEAFF. The chain links TRBV7-9 to TRBJ1-1; no definite D call. The CDR3 is made up of 13 amino acids. V lost 1 base and J 6 bases, leaving 9 bases between the germline ends. The germline gives CDR1 SEHNR, CDR2 FQNEAQ (reference sequence).

This clonotype was detected a few times. The V call is TRBV4-3, the J call TRBJ1-1; the D is unclear. Germline V lookup: CDR1 LGHNA, CDR2 YSLEER. The CDR3 extends over 14 amino acids. Deletions cut 0 bases from V and 4 bases from J, with 9 bases between. The CDR3 is CASSQDHRFTEAFF. CDR3 in DNA: TGCGCCAGCAGCCAAGATCACCGGTTCACTGAAGCTTTCTTT.

This clonotype was seen a handful of times. The chain combines TRBV12-3 or TRBV12-4 with TRBJ2-4; 11 positions agree with TRBD1. The CDR3 covers 14 residues. V trimming: 3 bases; J trimming: 7 bases; junction bases outside the gene matches: 2. The CDR3 bases are TGTGCCAGCAGTTTTGGGACAGGGGGGAACATTCAGTACTTC. This translates into CASSFGTGGNIQYF.

This rearrangement joins TRBV21-1 to TRBJ2-2; whether TRBD1, the table's D call, matches the DNA was not checked. TRBV21-1 is a pseudogene. The CDR3 loop spans 17 amino acids. As DNA, the CDR3 is TGTGCCAGCAGAACTCGTAGGACAGGGACGAACACCGGGGAGCTGTTTTTT. Translation: CASRTRRTGTNTGELFF.

The chain combines TRBV29-1 with TRBJ1-3; D is uncertain. This CDR3 contains 13 residues. Germline V gene lookup returns CDR1 SQVTM and CDR2 ANQGSEA. Trimming removed 2 bases at V and 2 bases at J, with 7 bases between. This CDR3 is CSVERKAGNTIYF. In DNA form, the CDR3 reads TGCAGCGTTGAACGGAAGGCTGGAAACACCATATATTTT.

In this sample, this clonotype turned up a few times. This chain uses TRBV12-5 with TRBJ1-2, with D possibly matching TRBD1 (5 bases). This CDR3 contains 13 residues. In germline, CDR1 is LGHNT, CDR2 FRNRAP. The V end lost 1 base, the J end lost 4 bases, and 7 bases lay between the germline ends. This CDR3 reads CASGLATAYGYTF. The CDR3 region has the DNA TGTGCTAGTGGTTTGGCGACAGCCTATGGCTACACCTTC.

This clonotype was observed a few times. The chain is built from TRBV10-2 and TRBJ2-7; 14 bases are shared with TRBD2. V was clipped by 4 bases and J by 2 bases; unmatched bases: 1. This CDR3 has 15 residues. CDR1 is WSHSY and CDR2 is SAAADI in the germline V gene. The CDR3 reads CASSGGLAGAYEQYF. The CDR3 DNA is TGCGCCAGCAGTGGGGGACTAGCGGGAGCCTACGAGCAGTACTTC.

V gene TRBV4-3 combines with J gene TRBJ2-1; D call uncertain. Germline-derived CDR1 and CDR2 are LGHNA and YSLEER. This CDR3 is 15 amino acids long. The V gene lost 0 bases and the J gene lost 0 bases, with 6 bases spanning the gap. The chain's CDR3 is CASSQDRVSYNEQFF. In DNA, the CDR3 is TGCGCCAGCAGCCAAGATAGGGTCTCCTACAATGAGCAGTTCTTC.

This clonotype showed up just a few times. The chain recombines TRBV14 with TRBJ1-1, with 11 positions matching TRBD1. Trimming removed 1 base from V and 11 bases from J; junction bases left unmatched: 9. The CDR3 spans 15 residues. The V gene's germline CDR1 is SGHDN and CDR2 FVKESK. CDR3 residues: CASSQARTGGLGAFF. The CDR3 DNA sequence: TGTGCCAGCAGCCAAGCGCGGACAGGGGGCTTGGGTGCTTTCTTT.

This chain joins TRBV7-8 and TRBJ2-7; TRBD2 aligns across 10 bases. CDR3 length: 17 amino acids. V was pared by 1 base and J by 3 bases, with 9 bases of the junction left unmatched. Looked up from germline, CDR1 is SGHVS and CDR2 is FQNEAQ. The chain's CDR3 is CASSLDASGSSGYEQYF. The CDR3 DNA reads as TGTGCCAGCAGCTTAGACGCTAGCGGGAGTAGTGGCTACGAGCAGTACTTC.